The TCR beta chain described here comes from a study of cytomegalovirus exposure and HLA in healthy donors. Details on this clone: Its antigen is currently unknown.

Overall study findings and caveats: Owing to their indistinguishability, certain V segments, notably TRBV6-2 and TRBV6-3, were excluded. In an earlier analysis, most TCR beta V segments were productive about 87% or about 30% of the time.

The PCR contained 60 Vbeta and 13 Jbeta primers. The repertoire was sequenced with immunoSEQ multiplex PCR; TCRdb's copy has only in-frame clones and lacks some. The table lists approximately 64,000 clones, around 74% of them singletons. The germline CDR1 and CDR2 sequences are KGHSH and LQKENI. The CDR3 has 15 amino acids. With 2 bases removed from V and 6 bases from J, the gap between germline ends came to 14 bases. This chain links TRBV18 with TRBJ2-1, with D possibly TRBD2 on 6 matching bases. Sequenced: PBMCs. This TCR was sampled from a male donor in good health and CMV-seropositive. The CDR3 spells CASSPFVSGANEQFF. Written as DNA, the CDR3 is TGTGCCAGCTCACCATTCGTTAGCGGAGCCAATGAGCAGTTCTTC.